The present T cell receptor beta chain was sequenced within a study of T cells in Graves' hyperthyroidism and ophthalmopathy. Regarding this clonotype: Its antigen remains unknown.

Broader study findings: Most thyroid clonotypes expanded above 0.001 appeared in blood too.

The germline gives CDR1 MNHEY, CDR2 SMNVEV (reference sequence). Between the trimmed V and J ends, which lost 2 bases and 5 bases, there was a span of 10 bases. The CDR3 extends over 14 amino acids. Amplification of TCR beta CDR3 regions used RNA as the template. The HTBI primer set drove a first-round RT-PCR of the TCR CDR3. TCRdb ran MiXCR on the multiplex PCR reads and lists one entry per CDR3 protein. Of 300,000 to 450,000 distinct CDR3 sequences listed, roughly 12% are singletons. Sequenced sample: blood. The chain combines TRBV27 with TRBJ1-5, with a weak D call TRBD1 (5 bases). This receptor was taken from a man aged 25-45 years with Graves' hyperthyroidism that later progressed to Graves' ophthalmopathy. For the CDR3, the DNA is TGTGCCAGCAGTTTACGGGGCGGTGATCAGCCCCAGCATTTT. Translating gives CASSLRGGDQPQHF.